The 2 T cell receptor beta chains reported below all come from one sample, sequenced in a study of OX40 agonist ivuxolimab in advanced cancers. Generated by immunoSEQ multiplex PCR, the TCRdb table keeps only in-frame clones and is missing some. The data hold 53,000 or so clones, with just under 80% observed a single time. The sequencing here drew on CD4+ or CD8+ T cells sorted from blood, taken in a trial of the OX40 agonist ivuxolimab. The source is an adult with an advanced solid tumor such as melanoma, head and neck, liver or kidney cancer.

This clone was seen only once. V is TRBV4-1 and J is TRBJ1-3; tentatively, D is TRBD1 (5 bases). The V end was cut by 0 bases, the J end by 1 base, with 10 bases between. Looked up from germline, CDR1 is MGHRA and CDR2 is YSYEKL. The CDR3 totals 16 residues. CDR3 DNA: TGCGCCAGCAGCCAAGAATTTCAGGGTTCTGGAAACACCATATATTTT. Encoded protein: CASSQEFQGSGNTIYF.

This sequence joins TRBV10-3 and TRBJ1-3; D is unresolved. Germline loops: CDR1 ENHRY, CDR2 SYGVKD. Between the trimmed V and J ends, which lost 10 bases and 0 bases, there was a span of 10 bases. The CDR3 covers 13 residues. DNA of the CDR3: TGTGCCAGACGGAGCGACTCTGGAAACACCATATATTTT. The encoded protein is CARRSDSGNTIYF.